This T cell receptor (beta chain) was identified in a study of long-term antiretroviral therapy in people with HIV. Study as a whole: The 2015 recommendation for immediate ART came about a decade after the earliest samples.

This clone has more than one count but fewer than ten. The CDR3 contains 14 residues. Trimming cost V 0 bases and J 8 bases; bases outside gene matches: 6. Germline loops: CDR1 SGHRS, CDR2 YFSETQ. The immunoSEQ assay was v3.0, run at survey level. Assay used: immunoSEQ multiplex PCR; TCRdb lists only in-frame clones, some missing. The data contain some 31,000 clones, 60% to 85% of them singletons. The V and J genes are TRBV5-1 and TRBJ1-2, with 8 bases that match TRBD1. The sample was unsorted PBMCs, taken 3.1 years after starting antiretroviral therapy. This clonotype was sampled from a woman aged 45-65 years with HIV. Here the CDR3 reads CASSLGGRGLGYTF. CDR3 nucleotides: TGCGCCAGCAGCTTGGGGGGCAGGGGGCTCGGCTACACCTTC.